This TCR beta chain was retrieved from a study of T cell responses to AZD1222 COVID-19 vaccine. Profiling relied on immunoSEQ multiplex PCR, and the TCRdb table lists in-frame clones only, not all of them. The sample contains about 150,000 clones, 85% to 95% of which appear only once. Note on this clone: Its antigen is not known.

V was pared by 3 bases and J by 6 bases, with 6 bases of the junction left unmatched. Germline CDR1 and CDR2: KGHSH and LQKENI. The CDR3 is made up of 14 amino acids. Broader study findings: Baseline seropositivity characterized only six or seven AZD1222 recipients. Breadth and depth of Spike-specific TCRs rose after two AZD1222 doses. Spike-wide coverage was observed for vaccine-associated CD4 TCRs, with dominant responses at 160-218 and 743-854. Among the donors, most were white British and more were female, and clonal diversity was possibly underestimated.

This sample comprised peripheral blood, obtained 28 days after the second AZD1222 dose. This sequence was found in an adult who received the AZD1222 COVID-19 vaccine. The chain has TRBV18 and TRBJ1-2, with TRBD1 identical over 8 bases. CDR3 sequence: CASSPSGTGDGYTF. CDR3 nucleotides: TGTGCCAGCTCACCTTCCGGGACAGGTGATGGCTACACCTTC.